This TCR beta chain appears in the sequencing data of a study of blood T cells in healthy people across ages. Study details: The template switching approach captured approximately one barcoded beta molecule for every two T cells.

Alongside a J-beta primer mix, a sample-barcoded 5' primer served in a second PCR lasting about 7 to 12 cycles. With 12 random nucleotides, a template-switch adaptor tagged each individual cDNA molecule. TCRdb recomputed calls from the 5' RACE reads with MiXCR, one row per CDR3 protein. Among 750,000 to 1,000,000 distinct CDR3 sequences listed, roughly 29% were seen once. The authors drew roughly 9.8 milliliters of peripheral blood from each donor. Study conclusions and caveats: Compared with aged donors, long-lived donors showed fewer expanded clones, suggesting selection.

CDR1 and CDR2 from the germline V gene are SGDLS and YYNGEE. The V gene end was trimmed by 2 bases and the J gene end by 0 bases; junction bases not matched to a gene: 0. This CDR3 is built from 17 residues. This clonotype was seen repeatedly, ten times or more. Its antigen is currently unknown. This sample was also put to use in a study of T cells of mothers and their children.

The sequence was collected from a woman between 40 and 50 years old in good health. This chain joins TRBV9 and TRBJ2-6; 12 bases are a match to TRBD1. The sequenced sample consisted of blood. CDR3 residues: CASSVGQGASGANVLTF. The CDR3 DNA reads as TGTGCCAGCAGCGTGGGACAGGGGGCCTCTGGGGCCAACGTCCTGACTTTC.